This T cell receptor beta chain was identified during a study of OX40 agonist ivuxolimab in advanced cancers. Data came from immunoSEQ multiplex PCR; TCRdb stores just in-frame clones and leaves some out. The sample consists of 50,000 to 65,000 clones, over 90% of them appearing once. This CDR3 is 16 amino acids long. Germline V gene data show CDR1 as PRHDT and CDR2 as FYEKMQ (reference sequence). J was trimmed by 4 bases and V by 0 bases; bases with no gene match: 5. The chain carries TRBV13 and TRBJ2-1, with 8 bases that match TRBD2. This TCR was recovered from an adult with an advanced solid tumor such as melanoma, head and neck, liver or kidney cancer. The sequencing here drew on CD4+ or CD8+ T cells sorted from blood, taken in a trial of the OX40 agonist ivuxolimab. The CDR3 DNA sequence: TGTGCCAGCAGCTTAGGTCGCGGGGGGCAGTACAATGAGCAGTTCTTC. Its protein is CASSLGRGGQYNEQFF.